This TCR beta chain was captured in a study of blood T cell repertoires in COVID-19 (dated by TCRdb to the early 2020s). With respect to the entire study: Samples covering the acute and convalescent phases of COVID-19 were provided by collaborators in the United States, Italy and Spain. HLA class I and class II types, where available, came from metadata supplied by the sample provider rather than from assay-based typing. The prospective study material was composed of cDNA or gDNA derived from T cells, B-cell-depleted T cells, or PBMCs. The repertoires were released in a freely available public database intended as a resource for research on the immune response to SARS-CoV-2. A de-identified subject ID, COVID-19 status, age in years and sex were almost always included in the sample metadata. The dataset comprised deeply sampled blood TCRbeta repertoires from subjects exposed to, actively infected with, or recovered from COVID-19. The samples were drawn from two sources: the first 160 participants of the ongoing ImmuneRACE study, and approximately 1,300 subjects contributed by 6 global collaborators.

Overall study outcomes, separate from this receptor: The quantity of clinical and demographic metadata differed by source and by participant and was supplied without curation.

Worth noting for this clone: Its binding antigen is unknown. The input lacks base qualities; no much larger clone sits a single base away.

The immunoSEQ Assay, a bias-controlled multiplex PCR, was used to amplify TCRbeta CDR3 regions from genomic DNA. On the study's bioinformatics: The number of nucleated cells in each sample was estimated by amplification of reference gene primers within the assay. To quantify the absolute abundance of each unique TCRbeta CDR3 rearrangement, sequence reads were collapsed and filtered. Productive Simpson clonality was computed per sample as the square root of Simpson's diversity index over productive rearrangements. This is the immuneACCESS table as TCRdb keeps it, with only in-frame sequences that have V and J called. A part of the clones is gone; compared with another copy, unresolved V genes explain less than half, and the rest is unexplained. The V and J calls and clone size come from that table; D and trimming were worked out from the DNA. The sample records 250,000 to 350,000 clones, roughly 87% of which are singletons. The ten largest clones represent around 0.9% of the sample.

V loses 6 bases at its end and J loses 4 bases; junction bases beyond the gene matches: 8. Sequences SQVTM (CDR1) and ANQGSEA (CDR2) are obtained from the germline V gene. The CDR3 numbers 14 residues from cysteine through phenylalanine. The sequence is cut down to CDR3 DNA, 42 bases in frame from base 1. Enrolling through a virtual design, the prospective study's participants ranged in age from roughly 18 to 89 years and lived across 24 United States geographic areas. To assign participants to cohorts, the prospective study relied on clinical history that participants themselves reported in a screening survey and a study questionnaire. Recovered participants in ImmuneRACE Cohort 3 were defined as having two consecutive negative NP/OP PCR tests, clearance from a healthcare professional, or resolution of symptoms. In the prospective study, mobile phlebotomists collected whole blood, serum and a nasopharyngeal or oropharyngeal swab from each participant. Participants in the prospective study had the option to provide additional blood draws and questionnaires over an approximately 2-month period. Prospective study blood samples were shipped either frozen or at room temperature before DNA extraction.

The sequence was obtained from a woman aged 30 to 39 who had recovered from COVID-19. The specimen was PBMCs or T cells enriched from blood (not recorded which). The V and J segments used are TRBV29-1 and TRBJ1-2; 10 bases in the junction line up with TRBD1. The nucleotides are TGCAGCGTACCGACCGGGACAGGGGTCTATGGCTACACCTTC. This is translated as CSVPTGTGVYGYTF.